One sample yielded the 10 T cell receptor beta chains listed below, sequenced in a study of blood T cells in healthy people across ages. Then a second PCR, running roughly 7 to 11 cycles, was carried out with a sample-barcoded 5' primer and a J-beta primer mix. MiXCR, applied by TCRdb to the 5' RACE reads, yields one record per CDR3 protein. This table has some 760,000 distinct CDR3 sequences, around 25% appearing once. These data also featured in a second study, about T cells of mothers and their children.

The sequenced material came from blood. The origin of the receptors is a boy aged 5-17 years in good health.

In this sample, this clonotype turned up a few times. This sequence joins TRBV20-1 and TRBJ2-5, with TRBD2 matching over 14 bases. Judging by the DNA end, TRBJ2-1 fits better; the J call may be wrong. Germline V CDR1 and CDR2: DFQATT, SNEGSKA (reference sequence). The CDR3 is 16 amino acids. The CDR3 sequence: CSAVDETSGRGNEQFF. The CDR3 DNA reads TGCAGTGCGGTTGATGAGACTAGCGGGAGGGGAAATGAGCAGTTCTTC.

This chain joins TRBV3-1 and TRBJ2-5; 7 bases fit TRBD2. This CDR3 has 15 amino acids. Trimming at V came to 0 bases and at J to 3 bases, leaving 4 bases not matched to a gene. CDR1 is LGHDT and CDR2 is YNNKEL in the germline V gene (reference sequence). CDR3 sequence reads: CASSQEGLGKETQYF. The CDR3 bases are TGTGCCAGCAGCCAAGAAGGACTAGGAAAAGAGACCCAGTACTTC.

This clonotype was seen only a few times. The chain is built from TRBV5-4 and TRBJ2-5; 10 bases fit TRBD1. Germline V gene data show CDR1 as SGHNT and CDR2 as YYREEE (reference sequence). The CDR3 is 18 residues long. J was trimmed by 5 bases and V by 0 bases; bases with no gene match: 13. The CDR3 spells CASSLGVSVTGGGETQYF. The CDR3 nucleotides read TGTGCCAGCAGCTTGGGGGTTTCGGTGACAGGGGGCGGTGAGACCCAGTACTTC.

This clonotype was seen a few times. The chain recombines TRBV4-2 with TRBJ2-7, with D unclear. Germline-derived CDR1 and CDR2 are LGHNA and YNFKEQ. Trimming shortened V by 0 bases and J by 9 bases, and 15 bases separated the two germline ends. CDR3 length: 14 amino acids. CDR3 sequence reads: CASSQDFSVPRQYF. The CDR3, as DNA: TGTGCCAGCAGCCAAGATTTCAGTGTTCCCCGGCAGTACTTC.

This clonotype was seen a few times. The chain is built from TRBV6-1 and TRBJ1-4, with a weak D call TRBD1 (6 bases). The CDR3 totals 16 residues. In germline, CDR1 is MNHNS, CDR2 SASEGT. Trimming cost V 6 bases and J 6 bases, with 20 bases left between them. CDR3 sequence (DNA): TGTGCCAGCAGCCCCGCGCAACAGGGTGAATATGAAAAACTGTTTTTT. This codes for CASSPAQQGEYEKLFF.

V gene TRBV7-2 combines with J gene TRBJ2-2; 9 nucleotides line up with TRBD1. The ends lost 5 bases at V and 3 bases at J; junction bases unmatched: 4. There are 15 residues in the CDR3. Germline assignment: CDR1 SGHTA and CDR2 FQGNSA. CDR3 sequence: CASSAGQGYTGELFF. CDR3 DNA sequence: TGTGCCAGCAGCGCGGGACAGGGTTACACCGGGGAGCTGTTTTTT.

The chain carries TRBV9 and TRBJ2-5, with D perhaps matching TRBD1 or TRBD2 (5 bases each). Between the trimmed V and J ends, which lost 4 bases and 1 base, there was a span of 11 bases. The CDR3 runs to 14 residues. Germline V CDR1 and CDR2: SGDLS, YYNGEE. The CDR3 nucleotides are TGTGCCAGCAGCTCATACGGGGCCCAAGAGACCCAGTACTTC. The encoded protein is CASSSYGAQETQYF.

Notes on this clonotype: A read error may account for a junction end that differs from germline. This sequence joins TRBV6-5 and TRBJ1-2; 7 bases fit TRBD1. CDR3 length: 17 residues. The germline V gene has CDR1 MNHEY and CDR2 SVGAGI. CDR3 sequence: CASSYHPGAGTVYGHTF. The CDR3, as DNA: TGTGCCAGCAGTTACCACCCAGGCGCCGGGACAGTCTATGGCCACACCTTC.

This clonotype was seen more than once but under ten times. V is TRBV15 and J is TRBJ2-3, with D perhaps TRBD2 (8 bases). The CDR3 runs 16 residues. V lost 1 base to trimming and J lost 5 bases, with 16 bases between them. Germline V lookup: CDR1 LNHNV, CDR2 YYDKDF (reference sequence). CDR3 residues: CATSRVREGALDTQYF. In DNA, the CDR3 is TGTGCCACCAGCAGAGTTCGGGAGGGGGCCTTAGATACGCAGTATTTT.

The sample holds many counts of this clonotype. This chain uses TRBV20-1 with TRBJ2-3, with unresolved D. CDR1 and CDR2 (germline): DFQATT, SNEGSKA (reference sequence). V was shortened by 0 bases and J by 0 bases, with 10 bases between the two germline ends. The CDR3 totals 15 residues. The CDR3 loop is CSARDIIDSTDTQYF. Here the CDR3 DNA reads TGCAGTGCTAGAGACATAATCGACAGCACAGATACGCAGTATTTT.